The source of this T cell receptor (beta chain) is a study of beta chain features in type 1 diabetes. Sorted cells reached over 95% purity in every population. The CDR3 has 14 residues. Trimming took 2 bases from V and 6 from J, leaving 10 bases between them. Germline V CDR1 and CDR2: MNHEY, SMNVEV (reference sequence). This clone was picked up a small number of times. Its cognate antigen is unknown. Expressed TCRB transcripts were sequenced because the entire RNA isolate underwent reverse transcription. Approximately 3.6 million reads was the average for naive, central memory and regulatory T cell samples. The data were produced by immunoSEQ multiplex PCR, yet TCRdb's version contains in-frame clones alone and is incomplete. This table has about 240,000 clones, approximately 15% appearing once. Study-wide results and caveats: People with Type 1 diabetes carried modestly yet significantly shorter TCRB CDR3s in all four CD4+ subsets.

The receptor was isolated from a young man with type 1 diabetes. Sequences were obtained from naive CD4+ T cells from blood. The rearrangement joins TRBV27 to TRBJ2-2; perhaps TRBD1 as D (6 bases). CDR3 residues: CASSLVRGPGELFF. For the CDR3, the DNA is TGTGCCAGCAGTTTAGTCAGGGGACCCGGGGAGCTGTTTTTT.